The table lists the clone carrying this T cell receptor beta chain with many counts. Its antigen is not known. This beta chain represents an off-target read in a library built for alpha chains; its size is of limited meaning. Time point in this sample: sample taken at primary tumor resection. Whole RNA came from tumor, nontumor lung or frozen PBMC and was sequenced without being sorted. The record originates from a study of spatial heterogeneity in lung cancer. Study-wide findings and caveats: Counts of expanded alpha and beta TCRs within tumors tracked the tumor nonsynonymous mutation count.

The ends were cut back, 9 bases at V and 0 bases at J, with 15 bases in the middle. CDR3 length: 15 residues. The V gene's germline CDR1 is LNHDA and CDR2 SQIVND (reference sequence). TCRdb recomputed calls from the 5' RACE reads with MiXCR, one row per CDR3 protein. The sample includes thousands of distinct CDR3 sequences, roughly an eighth of them seen just once. This chain connects TRBV19 to TRBJ2-1; tentative D call: TRBD1 (5 bases). This TCR was sampled from a male donor with early-stage non-small cell lung cancer. The source was lung tumor tissue, collected at surgery. For the CDR3, the DNA is TGTGCCAGCCGGCGACAGCCAGACTCCTACAATGAGCAGTTCTTC. Amino acid sequence: CASRRQPDSYNEQFF.